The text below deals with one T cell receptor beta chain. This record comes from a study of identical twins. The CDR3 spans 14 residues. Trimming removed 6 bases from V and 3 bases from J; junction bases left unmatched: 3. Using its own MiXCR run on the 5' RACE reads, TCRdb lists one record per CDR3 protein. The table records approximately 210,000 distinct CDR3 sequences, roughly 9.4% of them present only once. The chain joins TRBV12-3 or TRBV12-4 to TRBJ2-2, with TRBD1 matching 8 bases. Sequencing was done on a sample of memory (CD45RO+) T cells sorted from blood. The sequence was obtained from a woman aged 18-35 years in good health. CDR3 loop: CASRLQGDTGELFF. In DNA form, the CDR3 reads TGTGCCAGCAGGCTACAGGGGGACACCGGGGAGCTGTTTTTT.